One and the same sample provided the 19 T cell receptor beta chains below, sequenced in a study of T cells in tuberculosis. The method was immunoSEQ multiplex PCR; TCRdb's version includes in-frame clones alone and lacks a portion of them. Among roughly 35,000 clones, 90% to 95% were seen once, and the ten largest hold approximately 7%. Time point: new active TB diagnosis, blood taken before or within 7 days of starting treatment. The sequencing here drew on PBMCs, taken at tuberculosis diagnosis. These receptors came from an adult with tuberculosis. Some clones in this sample may be carry-over from other donors' samples.

The rearrangement uses TRBV7-9 and TRBJ2-7; 7 bases map to TRBD1. The germline V gene encodes CDR1 SEHNR and CDR2 FQNEAQ (reference sequence). Trimming at V came to 5 bases and at J to 4 bases, leaving 8 bases not matched to a gene. The CDR3 contains 14 residues. CDR3 sequence: CASSQSGTEYEQYF. As DNA, the CDR3 is TGTGCCAGCAGCCAGTCCGGGACAGAATACGAGCAGTACTTC.

The chain links TRBV7-6 to TRBJ1-3, with D unresolved. Looked up from germline, CDR1 is SGHVS and CDR2 is FNYEAQ. V was pared by 5 bases and J by 2 bases, with 13 bases between. This CDR3 is 15 amino acids long. CDR3 protein: CASSITPSPGNTIYF. The DNA of the CDR3 is TGTGCCAGCAGCATAACACCCTCCCCTGGAAACACCATATATTTT.

The V call is TRBV12-5, the J call TRBJ2-1; 11 bases agree with TRBD1. V was clipped by 5 bases and J by 7 bases; unmatched bases: 10. Germline V lookup: CDR1 LGHNT, CDR2 FRNRAP. The CDR3 runs 16 residues. CDR3: CASGPTGQGARNEQFF. CDR3 DNA sequence: TGTGCTAGTGGTCCTACTGGACAGGGGGCAAGGAATGAGCAGTTCTTC. The whole variable domain, remainder taken from reference TRBV12-5 and TRBJ2-1, is DARVTQTPRHKVTEMGQEVTMRCQPILGHNTVFWYRQTMMQGLELLAYFRNRAPLDDSGMPKDRFSAEMPDATLATLKIQPSEPRDSAVYFCASGPTGQGARNEQFFGPGTRLTVL.

The genes are TRBV6-1 and TRBJ2-5; the match to TRBD1 covers 7 bases. Per the germline V gene, CDR1 is MNHNS and CDR2 is SASEGT. V was pared by 3 bases and J by 3 bases, with 13 bases of the junction left unmatched. The CDR3 consists of 17 residues. For the CDR3, the DNA is TGTGCCAGCAGTGAGGGACAGTCCCTTAATTCTAAAGAGACCCAGTACTTC. Its protein product is CASSEGQSLNSKETQYF.

The chain links TRBV7-9 to TRBJ1-1, with D unresolved. V was cut by 6 bases and J by 1 base, with 6 bases left in between. This CDR3 has 12 amino acids. From germline, CDR1 is SEHNR and CDR2 FQNEAQ (reference sequence). CDR3 sequence: CASSRANTEAFF. The CDR3 DNA reads as TGTGCCAGCAGTAGAGCGAACACTGAAGCTTTCTTT. The full variable domain, rest sourced from reference TRBV7-9 and TRBJ1-1, is DTGVSQNPRHKITKRGQNVTFRCDPISEHNRLYWYRQTLGQGPEFLTYFQNEAQLEKSRLLSDRFSAERPKGSFSTLEIQRTEQGDSAMYLCASSRANTEAFFGQGTRLTVV.

This chain links TRBV29-1 with TRBJ1-1; D gene unclear. The CDR3 totals 15 residues. Trimming took off 3 bases at V and 1 base at J, with 15 bases between the two ends. CDR1 and CDR2 (germline): SQVTM, ANQGSEA. Written as DNA, the CDR3 is TGCAGCGTTGACCACAAAAAATGGTGGAACACTGAAGCTTTCTTT. This encodes CSVDHKKWWNTEAFF.

This sequence joins TRBV11-2 and TRBJ1-2; TRBD1 matches 9 bases. This CDR3 has 14 residues. The V segment lost 5 bases and the J segment 5 bases; nucleotides outside the gene matches: 6. Germline-derived CDR1 and CDR2 are SGHAT and FQNNGV. DNA for the CDR3: TGTGCCAGCAGCCCTACCGGGACAGGGTATGGCTACACCTTC. Protein sequence: CASSPTGTGYGYTF.

The genes are TRBV19 and TRBJ1-6, with D perhaps matching TRBD1 (6 bases). V gave up 0 bases and J gave up 10 bases, with 22 bases separating them. The CDR3 sequence is 18 residues long. The germline CDR1 and CDR2 sequences are LNHDA and SQIVND (reference sequence). This CDR3 reads CASSIDPTGRDRRSPLHF. DNA of the CDR3: TGTGCCAGTAGTATAGACCCCACAGGGCGAGATCGGCGATCACCCCTCCACTTT. Together with reference TRBV19 and TRBJ1-6, the CDR3 gives the full variable domain: DGGITQSPKYLFRKEGQNVTLSCEQNLNHDAMYWYRQDPGQGLRLIYYSQIVNDFQKGDIAEGYSVSREKKESFPLTVTSAQKNPTAFYLCASSIDPTGRDRRSPLHFGNGTRLTVT.

This chain connects TRBV18 to TRBJ2-1; D perhaps matches TRBD2 (6 bases). CDR1 and CDR2 (germline): KGHSH, LQKENI. V was shortened by 2 bases and J by 4 bases, with 9 bases between the two germline ends. This CDR3 spans 14 amino acids. The CDR3 DNA follows: TGTGCCAGCTCACCAGGGGCGGGGTACAATGAGCAGTTCTTC. Its protein is CASSPGAGYNEQFF.

This clone appeared a single time. V and J are TRBV7-2 and TRBJ2-3; D is perhaps TRBD2 (5 bases). In germline, CDR1 is SGHTA, CDR2 FQGNSA. The CDR3 extends over 16 amino acids. The V end was cut by 1 base, the J end by 4 bases, with 15 bases between. DNA for the CDR3: TGTGCCAGCAGCTTAGACGGCTTCACGAGGGCAGATACGCAGTATTTT. It encodes CASSLDGFTRADTQYF.

This sequence joins TRBV2 and TRBJ2-7, with TRBD2 matching over 9 bases. The CDR3 length is 15 residues. Germline V gene sequence: CDR1 SNHLY, CDR2 FYNNEI. The V and J ends lost 6 bases and 5 bases, in that order; junction bases with no gene match: 11. The DNA for the CDR3 is TGTGCCAGCAGATCAACCGGGACTAGCAGTCACGAGCAGTACTTC. Its protein product is CASRSTGTSSHEQYF.

The CDR3 DNA is TGTGCCATCAGTGAGTCGGGCAGGGGGCGTGGGCATGATGGCACAGATACGCAGTATTTT. Its protein product is CAISESGRGRGHDGTDTQYF. This chain joins TRBV10-3 and TRBJ2-3; 8 nucleotides line up with TRBD1. The CDR3 totals 20 residues. CDR1 is ENHRY, CDR2 SYGVKD, per germline. The junction had 15 bases not matched to a gene; V was cut back by 0 bases and J by 1 base.

V is TRBV11-2 and J is TRBJ2-7; TRBD1 matches at 8 bases. This CDR3 has 15 residues. V was clipped by 8 bases and J by 0 bases; unmatched bases: 9. In germline, CDR1 is SGHAT, CDR2 FQNNGV. The CDR3 protein is CASERGGTGSYEQYF. The CDR3 DNA sequence: TGTGCCAGCGAGAGAGGGGGGACAGGCTCCTACGAGCAGTACTTC.

The V gene is TRBV4-2, the J gene TRBJ1-6, with 9 bases lining up with TRBD1. Per the germline V gene, CDR1 is LGHNA and CDR2 is YNFKEQ. The CDR3 extends over 17 amino acids. Losses at the gene ends were 1 base for V and 10 bases for J; bases not matched to a gene: 11. The CDR3: CASSQGKGQGWGSPLHF. DNA of the CDR3: TGTGCCAGCAGCCAAGGAAAAGGACAGGGGTGGGGATCACCCCTCCACTTT.

The gene calls are TRBV18 and TRBJ1-4; D unresolved. The germline V and J ends were trimmed by 3 bases and 7 bases, with 15 bases remaining between them. Germline CDR1 is KGHSH and CDR2 is LQKENI. The CDR3 length is 15 residues. CDR3 amino acids: CASSPGGGLAEKLFF. CDR3 DNA sequence: TGTGCCAGCTCACCTGGTGGAGGGCTCGCTGAAAAACTGTTTTTT.

CDR3 region: CASSPHPWGEREKLFF. In DNA form, the CDR3 reads TGTGCCAGCAGCCCACACCCGTGGGGGGAGCGTGAAAAACTGTTTTTT. V gene TRBV7-2 combines with J gene TRBJ1-4; the D gene is possibly TRBD1 (5 bases). Germline assignment: CDR1 SGHTA and CDR2 FQGNSA. V lost 5 bases to trimming and J lost 7 bases, with 20 bases between them. The CDR3 spans 16 residues.

The chain uses TRBV5-6 and TRBJ2-3; 9 nucleotides match TRBD2. Unmatched junction bases numbered 6, after V lost 5 bases and J lost 2 bases. This CDR3 region has 15 residues. Germline-derived CDR1 and CDR2 are SGHDT and YYEEEE. The CDR3 bases are TGTGCCAGCAGGGGAGCGGGGGGACCCACAGATACGCAGTATTTT. It codes for CASRGAGGPTDTQYF.

This chain links TRBV7-8 with TRBJ2-3; TRBD2 might be the D (5 bases). V was shortened by 5 bases and J by 2 bases, with 11 bases between the two germline ends. The CDR3 contains 14 residues. CDR1 SGHVS and CDR2 FQNEAQ come from the germline V gene. CDR3 residues: CASSQAGFTDTQYF. Written as DNA, the CDR3 is TGTGCCAGCAGCCAGGCGGGTTTCACAGATACGCAGTATTTT.

The V and J genes are TRBV27 and TRBJ2-5; D perhaps matches TRBD2 (7 bases). The V and J ends lost 0 bases and 4 bases respectively, with 24 bases between them. The CDR3 is 19 amino acids. Germline V gene sequence: CDR1 MNHEY, CDR2 SMNVEV (reference sequence). DNA of the CDR3: TGTGCCAGCAGTTTATCGCCCCCCGGGTCCTGGCGGGGGCTAGAGACCCAGTACTTC. Protein: CASSLSPPGSWRGLETQYF.